This entry describes one T cell receptor (beta chain). This record belongs to a study of blood T cell repertoires in COVID-19. In the study overall: Whether acute or convalescent, the COVID-19 samples came from the United States, Italy and Spain. T cells, B-cell-depleted T cells, or PBMCs provided the cDNA or gDNA that served as material.

As processed by the authors: Estimation of nucleated cell counts was performed using reference gene primer amplification. Assay used: immunoSEQ multiplex PCR; TCRdb lists only in-frame clones, some missing. V, J and clone size are those of that table, while D and trimming were read from the DNA. This repertoire shows more than 95,000 clones, roughly nine tenths found once; its top ten account for approximately 5.1%. Germline-derived CDR1 and CDR2 are MDHEN and SYDVKM. The V gene lost 2 bases and the J gene lost 0 bases, with 18 bases spanning the gap. This CDR3 contains 18 residues. The chain couples TRBV28 to TRBJ2-3; D possibly corresponds to TRBD1 (5 bases). Sequencing was done on a sample of peripheral blood. This clonotype was obtained from a human donor in a cohort sampled during active COVID-19. DNA for the CDR3: TGTGCCAGCAGTTTAACGCCAACAGGTTTGTCTAGCACAGATACGCAGTATTTT. Translated, it gives CASSLTPTGLSSTDTQYF.